The source of this TCR delta chain is a study of gamma-delta chains in newborns, infants, children (dated 2019 in TCRdb). General notes on the study: According to the study title, microbial exposure causes polyclonal expansion of innate gammadelta T cells right after birth. The study examined the way microbial exposure affected innate gammadelta T cell populations in human newborns right after birth.

This clone came up a few times. The antigen this receptor binds is unknown. This DNA's translation differs at residue 4 from TCRdb's protein, which comes from a much larger clone; a read error is likely, and the protein shown is translated from the DNA. The sequencer was an Illumina MiSeq. Via CATT, TCRdb reprocessed the public reads, and rows with identical DNA were then joined. The sample table holds approximately 6,000 delta-chain clones, of which about 0.42% were seen once. The biggest ten clones account for around 15% of the sample. Spanning cysteine to phenylalanine, the CDR3 consists of 18 amino acids. Only the CDR3 DNA is retained, 54 bases long and in frame from the first base. From the germline V gene, CDR1 is GEAIGNYY and CDR2 is EKD.

The clonotype was recovered from a child who was a newborn, infant or young child, either healthy, febrile or measles-vaccinated (not recorded which). The V and J segments used are TRDV2 and TRDJ3, with 11 middle bases fitting TRDD3. The sequenced sample was blood. The nucleotide sequence reads TGCGCCTGTGGCGCTACTGGGGGATATTCCTGGGACACCCGACAGATGTTTTTC. Translation gives CACGATGGYSWDTRQMFF.